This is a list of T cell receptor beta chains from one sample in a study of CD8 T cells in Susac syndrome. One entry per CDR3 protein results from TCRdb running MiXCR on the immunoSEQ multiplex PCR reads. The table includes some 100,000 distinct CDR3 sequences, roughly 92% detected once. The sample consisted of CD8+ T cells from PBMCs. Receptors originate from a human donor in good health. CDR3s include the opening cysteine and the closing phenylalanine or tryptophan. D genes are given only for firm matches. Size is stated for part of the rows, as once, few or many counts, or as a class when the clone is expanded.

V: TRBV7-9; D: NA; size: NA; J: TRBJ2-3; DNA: TGTGCCAGCAGCTTAGGTGGAATCACAGATACGCAGTATTTT; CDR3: CASSLGGITDTQYF
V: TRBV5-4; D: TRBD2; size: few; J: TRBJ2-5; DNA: TGTGCCAGCAGCTTGGTGGGGGGGTACCAAGAGACCCAGTACTTC; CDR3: CASSLVGGYQETQYF
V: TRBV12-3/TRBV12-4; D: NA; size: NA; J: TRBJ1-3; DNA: TGTGCCAGCAGTTCTAGAGGAAACACCATATATTTT; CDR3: CASSSRGNTIYF
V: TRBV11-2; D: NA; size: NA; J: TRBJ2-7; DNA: TGTGCCAGCAGCTCCGTTTTAGGTTCAACCCGGTACGAGCAGTACTTC; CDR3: CASSSVLGSTRYEQYF
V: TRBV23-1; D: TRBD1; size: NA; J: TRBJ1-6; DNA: TGCGCCAGCAGACCTAAAAGGGGGGACAGGGGGGATTTGAGGTCACCCCTCCACTTT; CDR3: CASRPKRGDRGDLRSPLHF
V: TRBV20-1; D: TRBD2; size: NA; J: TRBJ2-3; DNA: TGCAGTGCTAGAAGTCCTAGCGGGGGAGCCACAGATACGCAGTATTTT; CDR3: CSARSPSGGATDTQYF
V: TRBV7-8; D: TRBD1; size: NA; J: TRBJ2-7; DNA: TGTGCCAGCAGCTGGGGACAGTACGAGCAGTACTTC; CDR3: CASSWGQYEQYF
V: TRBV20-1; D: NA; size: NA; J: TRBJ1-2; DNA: TGCAGTGCTAGGGGGGACCCCTCGGGGTGGGGGGGCTACACCTTC; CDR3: CSARGDPSGWGGYTF
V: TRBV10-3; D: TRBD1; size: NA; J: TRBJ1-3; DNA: TGTGCCATCAGTGAGAGGACAGGGGGAAACACCATATATTTT; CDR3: CAISERTGGNTIYF
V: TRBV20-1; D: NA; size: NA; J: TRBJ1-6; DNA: TGCAGTGCTAGAGATCTAGGCAGGGAAGGTTCACCCCTCCACTTT; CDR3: CSARDLGREGSPLHF
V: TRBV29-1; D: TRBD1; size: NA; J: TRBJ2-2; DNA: TGCAGCGTGGCACGGGACAGCGCCGTCGGGGAGCTGTTTTTT; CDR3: CSVARDSAVGELFF
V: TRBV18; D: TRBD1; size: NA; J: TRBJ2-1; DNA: TGTGCCAGCTCACCAGCGGGACAGGTAATCAATGAGCAGTTCTTC; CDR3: CASSPAGQVINEQFF
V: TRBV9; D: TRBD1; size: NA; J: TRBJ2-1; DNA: TGTGCCAGCAGCCTAGACAGGGCCGGCTCCTACAATGAGCAGTTCTTC; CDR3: CASSLDRAGSYNEQFF
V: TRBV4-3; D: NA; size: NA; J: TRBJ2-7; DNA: TGCGCCAGCAGCCAAGATCCTTCGGGGCTCGAGCAGTACTTC; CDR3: CASSQDPSGLEQYF
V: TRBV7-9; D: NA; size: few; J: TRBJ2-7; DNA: TGTGCCAGCAGTCTCACGGCGTCCTACGAGCAGTACTTC; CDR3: CASSLTASYEQYF
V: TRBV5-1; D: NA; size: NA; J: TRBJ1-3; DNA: TGCGCCAGCAGCCTGGGGGGGAACGAAGGACAACTGGGAAACACCATATATTTT; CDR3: CASSLGGNEGQLGNTIYF
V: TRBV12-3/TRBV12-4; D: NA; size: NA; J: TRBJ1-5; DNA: TGTGCCAGCACCGAACATTTAGGGAGCAATCAGCCCCAGCATTTT; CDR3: CASTEHLGSNQPQHF
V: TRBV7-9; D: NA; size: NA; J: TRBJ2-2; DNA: TGTGCCAGCAGCCCCCAGGGGACCGGGGAGCTGTTTTTT; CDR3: CASSPQGTGELFF
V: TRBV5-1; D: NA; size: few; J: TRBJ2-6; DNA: TGCGCCAGCAGCTTGGCCGCAGGCTCTGGGGCCAACGTCCTGACTTTC; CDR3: CASSLAAGSGANVLTF
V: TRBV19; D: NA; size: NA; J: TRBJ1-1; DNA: TGTGCCAGTAATACGAACACTGAAGCTTTCTTT; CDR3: CASNTNTEAFF
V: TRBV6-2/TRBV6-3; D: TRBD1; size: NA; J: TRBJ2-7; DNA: TGTGCCAGCAGTGAACAGGGGTTCTCCTACGAGCAGTACTTC; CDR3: CASSEQGFSYEQYF
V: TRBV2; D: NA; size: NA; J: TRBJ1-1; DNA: TGTGCCAGCAGTGAAGGGGGTTTCACTGAAGCTTTCTTT; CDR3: CASSEGGFTEAFF
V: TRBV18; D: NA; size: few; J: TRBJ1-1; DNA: TGTGCCAGCTCACCGTCGGCCGTCACGAACACTGAAGCTTTCTTT; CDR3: CASSPSAVTNTEAFF
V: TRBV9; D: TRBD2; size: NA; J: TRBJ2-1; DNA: TGTGCCAGCAGCGTCGCCGGACTAGCGGGAGTCAATGAGCAGTTCTTC; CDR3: CASSVAGLAGVNEQFF
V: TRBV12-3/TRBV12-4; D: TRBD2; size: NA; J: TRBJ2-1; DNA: TGTGCCAGCAGTTTTTTGATACTAGCGGGAGACAATGAGCAGTTCTTC; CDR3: CASSFLILAGDNEQFF
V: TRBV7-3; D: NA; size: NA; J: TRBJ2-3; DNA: TGTGCCAGCAGCGTGGGGTATGGAGATACGCAGTATTTT; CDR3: CASSVGYGDTQYF
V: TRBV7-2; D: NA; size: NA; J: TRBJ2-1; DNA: TGTGCCAGCAGTTCTAGGTTCCTAAAAAGCGAGCAGTTCTTC; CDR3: CASSSRFLKSEQFF
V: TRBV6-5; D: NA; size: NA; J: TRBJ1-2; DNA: TGTGCCAGCAGTTCCGGGGGCTCCTATGGCTACACCTTC; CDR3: CASSSGGSYGYTF
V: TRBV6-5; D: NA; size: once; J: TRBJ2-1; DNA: TGTGCCAGCAGCATTAATTGGGGTGAGCAGTTCTTC; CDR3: CASSINWGEQFF
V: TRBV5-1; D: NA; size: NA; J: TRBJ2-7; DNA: TGCGCCAGCAGCTTCGGACGGGACTACGAGCAGTACTTC; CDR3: CASSFGRDYEQYF
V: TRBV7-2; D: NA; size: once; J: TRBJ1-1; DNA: TGTGCCAGCAGCCCAAGTGGGGGCCGGGGCACGGAAGCTTTCTTT; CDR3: CASSPSGGRGTEAFF
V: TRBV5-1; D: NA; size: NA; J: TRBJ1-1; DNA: TGCGCCAGCAGCTCTCCGGGGAACACTGAAGCTTTCTTT; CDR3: CASSSPGNTEAFF
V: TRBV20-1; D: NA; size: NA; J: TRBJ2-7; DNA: TGCAGTGCTGCCCCGGACGTGGACGCTTCCTACGAGCAGTACTTC; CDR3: CSAAPDVDASYEQYF
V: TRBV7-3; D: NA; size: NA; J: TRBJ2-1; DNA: TGTGCCAGCAGCTCTGCGGACAATGAGCAGTTCTTC; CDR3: CASSSADNEQFF
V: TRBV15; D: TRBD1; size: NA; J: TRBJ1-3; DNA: TGTGCCACCGATACAGGGGCCAGGGGATCTGGAAACACCATATATTTT; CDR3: CATDTGARGSGNTIYF
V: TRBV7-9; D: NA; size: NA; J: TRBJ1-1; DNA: TGTGCCAGCAGCGAAGGTCCCCGAGCTTTCTTT; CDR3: CASSEGPRAFF
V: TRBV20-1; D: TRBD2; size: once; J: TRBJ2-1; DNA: TGCAGTGCTAGAGTTTCCGGGACTAGCGGGATTAATGAGCAGTTCTTC; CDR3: CSARVSGTSGINEQFF
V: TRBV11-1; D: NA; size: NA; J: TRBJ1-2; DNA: TGTGCCAGCAGCCCGGGACACTCCCTAGGGGATGGCTACACCTTC; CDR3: CASSPGHSLGDGYTF
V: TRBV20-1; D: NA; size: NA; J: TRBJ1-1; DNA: TGCAGTGCTAGTTTCGGGGGCTGGGGTGAAGCTTTCTTT; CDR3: CSASFGGWGEAFF
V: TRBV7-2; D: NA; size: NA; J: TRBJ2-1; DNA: TGTGCCAGCAGCCCGGGTCGTACGGGATTTTCTAGGTACGACGGTGAGCAGTTCTTC; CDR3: CASSPGRTGFSRYDGEQFF
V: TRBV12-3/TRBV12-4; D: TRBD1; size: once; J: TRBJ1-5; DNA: TGTGCCAGCAGTCGGAGGGACAGCAACTATCAGCCCCAGCATTTT; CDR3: CASSRRDSNYQPQHF
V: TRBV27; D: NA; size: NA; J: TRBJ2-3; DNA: TGTGCCAGCAGTTTAGGGTTCCCGCCGGATACGCAGTATTTT; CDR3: CASSLGFPPDTQYF
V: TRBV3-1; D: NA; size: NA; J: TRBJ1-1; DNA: TGTGCCAGCACGGGGCGAGGGATTATCACTGAAGCTTTCTTT; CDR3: CASTGRGIITEAFF
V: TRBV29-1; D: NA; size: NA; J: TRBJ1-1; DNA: TGCAGCGTCATTGGGGGGTCTATGAACACTGAAGCTTTCTTT; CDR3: CSVIGGSMNTEAFF
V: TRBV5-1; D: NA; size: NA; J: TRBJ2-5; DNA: TGCGCCAGCAGCCGCTCACTTGATATGGGGGAGACCCAGTACTTC; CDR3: CASSRSLDMGETQYF
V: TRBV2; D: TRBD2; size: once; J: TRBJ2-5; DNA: TGTGCCAGCAGCGCCGGGACTAGCGCTGAGACCCAGTACTTC; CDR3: CASSAGTSAETQYF
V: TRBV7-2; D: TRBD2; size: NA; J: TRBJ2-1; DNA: TGTGCCAGCAGCTTAGGGGCGGGAGGAGGTGAGCAGTTCTTC; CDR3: CASSLGAGGGEQFF
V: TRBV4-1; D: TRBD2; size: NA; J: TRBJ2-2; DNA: TGCGCCAGCAGCCATTCGCCCGGGACTAGCGGGAGTGGGACCGGGGAGCTGTTTTTT; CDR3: CASSHSPGTSGSGTGELFF
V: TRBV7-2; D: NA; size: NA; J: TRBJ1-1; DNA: TGTGCCAGCAGCCCCTCCCCGACGGCGAACACTGAAGCTTTCTTT; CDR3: CASSPSPTANTEAFF
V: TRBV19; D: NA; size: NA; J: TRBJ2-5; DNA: TGTGCCAGTAGTATAGATCGACTGGGAGACCGGCAAGAGACCCAGTACTTC; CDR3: CASSIDRLGDRQETQYF
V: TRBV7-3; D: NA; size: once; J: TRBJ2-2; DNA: TGTGCCAGCAGTTCCACAGGGACCGGGGAGCTGTTTTTT; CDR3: CASSSTGTGELFF